A single sample gave rise to the 6 T cell receptor beta chains below, sequenced in a study of T cells in tumors after PD-1 blockade. TCRdb's table, derived via immunoSEQ multiplex PCR, lists solely in-frame clones and lacks some. The sample has tens of thousands of clones; 73% are singletons. Sample: PBMCs, taken after anti-PD-1 treatment. The receptors shown here come from a human donor with basal cell carcinoma.

This clone was seen a handful of times. The chain uses TRBV6-5 and TRBJ2-7; weak D call: TRBD2 (5 bases). Deletions cut 2 bases from V and 0 bases from J, with 11 bases between. This CDR3 contains 15 residues. From germline, CDR1 is MNHEY and CDR2 SVGAGI. The CDR3 region has the DNA TGTGCCAGCAGTTACGGCGGACTGGTCTCCTACGAGCAGTACTTC. Translated: CASSYGGLVSYEQYF.

This clone was detected a few times. CDR3 nucleotides: TGTGCCAGCAGCTTAGCGGCGCGGGAGATGGATACGCAGTATTTT. It is translated as CASSLAAREMDTQYF. The chain couples TRBV11-1 to TRBJ2-3; 7 nucleotides line up with TRBD2. J lost 6 bases, V lost 0 bases, and 6 bases had no gene match. CDR3 length: 15 amino acids. CDR1 is SGHAT, CDR2 FQDESV, per germline (reference sequence). Drawing the rest from reference TRBV11-1 and TRBJ2-3, the complete variable domain is EAEVAQSPRYKITEKSQAVAFWCDPISGHATLYWYRQILGQGPELLVQFQDESVVDDSQLPKDRFSAERLKGVDSTLKIQPAELGDSAMYLCASSLAAREMDTQYFGPGTRLTVL.

The rearrangement joins TRBV3-1 (or the pseudogene TRBV3-2) to TRBJ2-7; tentative D call: TRBD2 (6 bases). Between the trimmed V and J ends, which lost 1 base and 5 bases, there was a span of 15 bases. This CDR3 has 15 residues. Germline-derived CDR1 and CDR2 are LGHDT and YNNKEL (reference sequence). Here the CDR3 reads CASSQVGTGGNEQYF. Written as DNA, the CDR3 is TGTGCCAGCAGCCAAGTGGGAACGGGCGGGAACGAGCAGTACTTC.

The chain joins TRBV30 to TRBJ1-1, with D maybe TRBD1 (5 bases). The CDR3 is 12 residues long. The V gene lost 5 bases and the J gene lost 6 bases, with 13 bases spanning the gap. CDR1 is GTSNPN, CDR2 SVGIG, per germline (reference sequence). The chain's CDR3 is CAWQRGRAEAFF. CDR3 DNA: TGTGCCTGGCAGAGGGGTAGGGCTGAAGCTTTCTTT.

The chain combines TRBV5-1 with TRBJ1-5; D remains ambiguous. Germline CDR1 SGHRS, CDR2 YFSETQ. V lost 0 bases to trimming and J lost 0 bases, with 7 bases between them. This CDR3 spans 15 amino acids. The CDR3 DNA is TGCGCCAGCAGCTTGGGACACCCTAGCAATCAGCCCCAGCATTTT. Its protein is CASSLGHPSNQPQHF.

The rearrangement uses TRBV19 and TRBJ2-2; D may be TRBD2 (5 bases). Trimming pared 1 base from V and 5 bases from J, leaving 8 bases between. Germline V gene sequence: CDR1 LNHDA, CDR2 SQIVND (reference sequence). This CDR3 contains 14 residues. CDR3: CASSIGRQTGELFF. In DNA, the CDR3 is TGTGCCAGTAGTATAGGGAGGCAAACCGGGGAGCTGTTTTTT.